This T cell receptor (beta chain) was recovered during a study of cytomegalovirus exposure and HLA in healthy donors. 13 Jbeta primers and 60 Vbeta primers were used for the PCR. The table came from immunoSEQ multiplex PCR; TCRdb's copy has only in-frame clones and leaves some out. Here the sample spans tens of thousands of clones, over 75% being singletons. Remarks on this clone: The target antigen is unknown.

Notes on the study in general: V- and J-gene trimming in TCR beta was tied to a missense DCLRE1C variant by an analysis performed later. Further analysis, carried out later, found HLA-associated TCR beta chains more clonally expanded than equally common other chains.

Those who donated were healthy bone marrow donors. Germline V gene lookup returns CDR1 MNHEY and CDR2 SVGAGI. V was clipped by 6 bases and J by 3 bases, with 11 bases between them. This CDR3 is built from 14 residues. The sample was PBMCs. The V gene is TRBV6-5, the J gene TRBJ1-4; D not certain. This receptor was obtained from a male donor in good health and CMV-seropositive. DNA for the CDR3: TGTGCCAGCAGCTGGGGAGCCTCTAATGAAAAACTGTTTTTT. Its translation: CASSWGASNEKLFF.